Detailed here is one T cell receptor (beta chain). The germline gives CDR1 MGHRA, CDR2 YSYEKL. V gave up 0 bases and J gave up 4 bases, with 13 bases separating them. The length of the CDR3 is 16 residues. The assay was immunoSEQ multiplex PCR, and TCRdb's table has in-frame clones only and misses some. The table shows about 88,000 clones, with about two thirds occurring only once. This record belongs to a study of radiotherapy plus CTLA-4 blockade in lung cancer. This TCR was recovered from a human donor with non-small cell lung cancer that progressed on radiotherapy plus ipilimumab. The chain combines TRBV4-1 with TRBJ2-1; D may be TRBD2 (6 bases). The sequencing here drew on peripheral blood, taken from a patient treated with radiotherapy plus ipilimumab. CDR3 in amino acids: CASSQDVGGGYNEQFF. The CDR3, as DNA: TGCGCCAGCAGCCAAGACGTGGGGGGAGGTTACAATGAGCAGTTCTTC.